This TCR gamma chain was recovered during a study of gamma delta lymphoproliferative disorders and STAT genes. At the level of the study: The LymphoTrack Dx TCRG Assay amplified gamma chains from at least 50 ng of genomic DNA. The EuroClonality-NGS protocol was used to prepare delta libraries.

By share, this clone ranks as medium-sized. As yet, its antigen is unknown. This may come from a read error, since a much larger clone is one base off. It is unclear where the CDR3 begins or ends on the DNA, so no DNA is shown, and the CDR3 is as TCRdb lists it. Additional DNA sequences in this sample encode the identical CDR3. Study-wide results and limits: Low-frequency NGS calls may be less specific; leukemic clone sharing needs confirmation.

Genomic DNA from isolated PBMCs served as the sequencing template. All patient samples were collected while patients were off therapy or before therapy. TCRdb reran clone calling via CATT on the multiplex PCR reads. Of over a thousand gamma-chain clones listed, roughly 8% are singletons. The CDR3 is 23 residues long, counting both termini. This TCR was sampled from a human donor with gamma-delta T-cell large granular lymphocyte leukemia. The sample was blood. J gene calling gave no result, while the V gene is TRGV11. TRGV11 is an ORF; its function is uncertain. CDR3 protein: CTTVPAGLGTTELKRSSDWIKTF.